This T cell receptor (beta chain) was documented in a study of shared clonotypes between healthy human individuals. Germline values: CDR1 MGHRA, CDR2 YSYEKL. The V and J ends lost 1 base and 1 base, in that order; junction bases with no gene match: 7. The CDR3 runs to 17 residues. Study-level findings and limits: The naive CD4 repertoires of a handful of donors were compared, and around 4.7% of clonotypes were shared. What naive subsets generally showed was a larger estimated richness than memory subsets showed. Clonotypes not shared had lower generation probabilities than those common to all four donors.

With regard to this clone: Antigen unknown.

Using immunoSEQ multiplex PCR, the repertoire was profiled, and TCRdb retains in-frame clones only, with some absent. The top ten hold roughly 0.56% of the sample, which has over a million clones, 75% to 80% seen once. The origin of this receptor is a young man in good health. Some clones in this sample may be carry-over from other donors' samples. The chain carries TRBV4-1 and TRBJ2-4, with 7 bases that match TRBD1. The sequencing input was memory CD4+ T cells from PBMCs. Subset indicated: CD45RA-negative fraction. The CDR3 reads CASSQGRDSVAKNIQYF. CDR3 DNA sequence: TGCGCCAGCAGCCAAGGACGGGACAGCGTGGCCAAAAACATTCAGTACTTC.